A single sample is the source of the 25 T cell receptor beta chains below, sequenced in a study of blood T cell repertoires in COVID-19. Generated by immunoSEQ multiplex PCR, the TCRdb table keeps only in-frame clones and is missing some. The table has 140,000 to 150,000 clones, roughly three quarters seen once. The sequenced sample was PBMCs or T cells enriched from blood (not recorded which). The receptors here all came from a woman aged 45-65 years who had recovered from COVID-19.

This sequence joins TRBV3-1 (or the pseudogene TRBV3-2) and TRBJ2-5; TRBD2 agrees at 7 bases. Germline CDR1 is LGHDT and CDR2 is YNNKEL (reference sequence). The CDR3 length is 18 residues. V trimming: 5 bases; J trimming: 5 bases; junction bases outside the gene matches: 20. CDR3 sequence (DNA): TGTGCCAGCAGCGGTCGGTCAGCGGGACCCAAAAGGCGGGAGACCCAGTACTTC. The encoded protein is CASSGRSAGPKRRETQYF.

The J gene is TRBJ2-7, the V gene TRBV5-6, with a possible D match to TRBD1 (5 bases). Germline values: CDR1 SGHDT, CDR2 YYEEEE. This CDR3 has 15 residues. V gave up 4 bases and J gave up 0 bases, with 14 bases separating them. This chain's CDR3 is CASSLKPQGSYEQYF. The CDR3 DNA follows: TGTGCCAGCAGCCTAAAGCCCCAGGGCTCCTACGAGCAGTACTTC.

The chain uses TRBV5-8 and TRBJ2-3; 11 bases match TRBD2. The germline CDR1 and CDR2 sequences are SGHTS and YDEGEE. Trimming took 0 bases from V and 0 from J; bases not matched to a gene: 9. CDR3 length: 19 residues. The CDR3 loop is CASSLEGLAGGASTDTQYF. The CDR3 nucleotides read TGTGCCAGCAGCTTGGAAGGGCTAGCGGGGGGAGCTAGCACAGATACGCAGTATTTT.

The chain recombines TRBV2 with TRBJ1-1; D not certain. Trimming cost V 3 bases and J 0 bases, with 8 bases left between them. Germline-derived CDR1 and CDR2 are SNHLY and FYNNEI. The length of the CDR3 is 14 residues. In DNA, the CDR3 is TGTGCCAGCAGTGACGTGTATATGAACACTGAAGCTTTCTTT. Translating gives CASSDVYMNTEAFF.

V usage is TRBV7-2 and J usage is TRBJ1-1; D not certain. This CDR3 spans 13 amino acids. V was shortened by 1 base and J by 7 bases, with 10 bases between the two germline ends. Germline loops: CDR1 SGHTA, CDR2 FQGNSA. CDR3 nucleotide sequence: TGTGCCAGCAGCTTAGTCGGGTTGGGTGAAGCTTTCTTT. It specifies CASSLVGLGEAFF.

The rearrangement uses TRBV13 and TRBJ2-5; 7 bases align to TRBD1. The length of the CDR3 is 16 residues. V dropped 3 bases and J dropped 2; count of bases not matched to a gene: 9. The germline V gene encodes CDR1 PRHDT and CDR2 FYEKMQ (reference sequence). The CDR3: CASSLSFGQAQETQYF. The CDR3 DNA reads as TGTGCCAGCAGCTTGAGCTTCGGACAGGCACAAGAGACCCAGTACTTC.

V is TRBV19 and J is TRBJ1-2; D perhaps matches TRBD1 (5 bases). Trimming shortened V by 7 bases and J by 2 bases, and 14 bases separated the two germline ends. This CDR3 is 14 amino acids long. Germline V CDR1 and CDR2: LNHDA, SQIVND (reference sequence). For the CDR3, the DNA is TGTGCCAGTACGCAGGGACTCTCGAACTATGGCTACACCTTC. As protein: CASTQGLSNYGYTF. The entire variable domain, with the rest obtained from reference TRBV19 and TRBJ1-2, is as follows: DGGITQSPKYLFRKEGQNVTLSCEQNLNHDAMYWYRQDPGQGLRLIYYSQIVNDFQKGDIAEGYSVSREKKESFPLTVTSAQKNPTAFYLCASTQGLSNYGYTFGSGTRLTVV.

This clone was seen a few times. This chain uses TRBV2 with TRBJ1-5; the D gene is possibly TRBD1 (6 bases). Between the trimmed V and J ends, which lost 7 bases and 3 bases, there was a span of 13 bases. Germline CDR1 SNHLY, CDR2 FYNNEI. The length of the CDR3 is 14 residues. CDR3 DNA sequence: TGTGCCAGCAATCTGGACAGAACCAATCAGCCCCAGCATTTT. It codes for CASNLDRTNQPQHF.

The chain combines TRBV6-6 with TRBJ2-3, with D unclear. The CDR3 is 14 residues long. V was pared by 1 base and J by 3 bases, with 8 bases between. Germline-derived CDR1 and CDR2 are MNHNY and SVGAGI (reference sequence). The DNA of the CDR3 is TGTGCCAGCAGTTACTTCACAGAAACAGATACGCAGTATTTT. Translation: CASSYFTETDTQYF.

The rearrangement links TRBV5-1 to TRBJ1-1; a possible D gene is TRBD1 (6 bases). This CDR3 contains 17 residues. CDR1 and CDR2 from the germline V gene are SGHRS and YFSETQ. The V end lost 1 base, the J end lost 0 bases, and 16 bases lay between the germline ends. CDR3 sequence reads: CASSLTPQGAMNTEAFF. CDR3 in DNA: TGCGCCAGCAGCTTGACTCCACAGGGAGCCATGAACACTGAAGCTTTCTTT.

This chain connects TRBV10-3 to TRBJ2-5; TRBD2 might be the D (6 bases). Germline V lookup: CDR1 ENHRY, CDR2 SYGVKD. Trimming removed 0 bases at V and 1 base at J, with 12 bases between. The length of the CDR3 is 16 residues. The CDR3, as DNA: TGTGCCATCAGTGAGTCCTATCGGGGGACCCAAGAGACCCAGTACTTC. Residues: CAISESYRGTQETQYF.

J is TRBJ2-1 and V is TRBV7-3; D may be TRBD1 (5 bases). V was pared by 4 bases and J by 9 bases, with 10 bases between. This CDR3 region has 12 residues. CDR1 SGHTA and CDR2 FQGTGA come from the germline V gene. The CDR3 loop is CASSSEGVEQFF. The CDR3 bases are TGTGCCAGCAGCTCAGAAGGGGTTGAGCAGTTCTTC.

This clone turned up a few times. The CDR3 loop is CASRDRLAGGREQFF. The CDR3 DNA reads as TGTGCCAGCAGGGATCGACTAGCGGGGGGACGTGAGCAGTTCTTC. The chain employs TRBV2 and TRBJ2-1, with 13 bases lining up with TRBD2. Germline-derived CDR1 and CDR2 are SNHLY and FYNNEI. The length of the CDR3 is 15 residues. J lost 9 bases, V lost 6 bases, and 8 bases had no gene match.

As to this clone: This sample includes further DNA sequences coding for the same CDR3. The rearrangement links TRBV7-9 to TRBJ2-1; 7 nucleotides match TRBD2. The CDR3 is 16 residues long. Germline V gene data show CDR1 as SEHNR and CDR2 as FQNEAQ (reference sequence). V trimming: 0 bases; J trimming: 4 bases; junction bases outside the gene matches: 6. The CDR3 DNA reads as TGTGCCAGCAGCTTAGCTCTGGCGGGAGCATACAATGAGCAGTTCTTC. Translation gives CASSLALAGAYNEQFF.

J is TRBJ2-5 and V is TRBV7-7; tentative D call: TRBD1 (5 bases). Germline CDR1 SSHAT, CDR2 FNYEAQ (reference sequence). Deletions cut 3 bases from V and 5 bases from J, with 10 bases between. The CDR3 spans 13 residues. CDR3 DNA sequence: TGTGCCAGCAGCTTTACAGGATGGGAGACCCAGTACTTC. Translation: CASSFTGWETQYF.

This chain links TRBV2 with TRBJ1-5, with D tentatively TRBD1 (5 bases). Trimming left V 6 bases short and J 0 bases short, with 12 bases between. CDR3 length: 15 residues. Germline V lookup: CDR1 SNHLY, CDR2 FYNNEI. In nucleotides, the CDR3 is TGTGCCAGCAGCGCGGGACCGAATAGCAATCAGCCCCAGCATTTT. It is translated as CASSAGPNSNQPQHF. Complete variable domain (other parts from reference TRBV2 and TRBJ1-5): EPEVTQTPSHQVTQMGQEVILRCVPISNHLYFYWYRQILGQKVEFLVSFYNNEISEKSEIFDDQFSVERPDGSNFTLKIRSTKLEDSAMYFCASSAGPNSNQPQHFGDGTRLSIL.

The chain links TRBV7-9 to TRBJ1-2, with no clear D. The germline V and J ends were trimmed by 5 bases and 4 bases, with 11 bases remaining between them. The CDR3 is made up of 13 amino acids. The germline CDR1 and CDR2 sequences are SEHNR and FQNEAQ (reference sequence). The CDR3 nucleotides are TGTGCCAGCAGCCCAAATCTAGGCTATGGCTACACCTTC. It specifies CASSPNLGYGYTF.

This rearrangement joins TRBV5-8 to TRBJ1-5; TRBD1 matches at 12 bases. Germline V gene sequence: CDR1 SGHTS, CDR2 YDEGEE. The CDR3 totals 15 residues. After removal of 4 bases from V and 5 bases from J, the junction contained 4 bases not matched to a gene. The CDR3 spells CASSGDRGQDQPQHF. The CDR3 DNA reads TGTGCCAGCAGCGGGGACAGGGGGCAGGATCAGCCCCAGCATTTT.

A single count supports this clone. This chain uses TRBV7-8 with TRBJ1-6, with D uncertain. The CDR3 has 17 amino acids. Trimming cost V 5 bases and J 0 bases, with 14 bases left between them. Germline lookup yields CDR1 SGHVS and CDR2 FQNEAQ. CDR3: CASSLSPLSSYNSPLHF. CDR3 sequence (DNA): TGTGCCAGCAGCCTAAGCCCGTTGAGCTCCTATAATTCACCCCTCCACTTT. Full variable domain (missing parts from reference TRBV7-8 and TRBJ1-6): GAGVSQSPRYKVAKRGQDVALRCDPISGHVSLFWYQQALGQGPEFLTYFQNEAQLDKSGLPSDRFFAERPEGSVSTLKIQRTQQEDSAVYLCASSLSPLSSYNSPLHFGNGTRLTVT.

This rearrangement joins TRBV2 to TRBJ2-3; D may be TRBD1 (5 bases). Germline V gene lookup returns CDR1 SNHLY and CDR2 FYNNEI. The V gene lost 3 bases and the J gene lost 1 base, with 14 bases spanning the gap. The CDR3 covers 16 residues. The CDR3 loop is CASSDGRAWGTDTQYF. The CDR3 DNA sequence: TGTGCCAGCAGTGACGGCAGGGCATGGGGCACAGATACGCAGTATTTT.

V gene TRBV7-8 combines with J gene TRBJ1-4; maybe TRBD1 (5 bases). The CDR3 has 13 residues. Trimming left V 5 bases short and J 8 bases short, with 12 bases between. Germline-derived CDR1 and CDR2 are SGHVS and FQNEAQ. CDR3 sequence (DNA): TGTGCCAGCAGCCGAAACTACAGGGAAAAACTGTTTTTT. It specifies CASSRNYREKLFF.

The genes are TRBV4-1 and TRBJ2-2, with TRBD2 identical over 11 bases. V lost 2 bases and J lost 7; bases outside the gene matches: 3. Germline CDR1 MGHRA, CDR2 YSYEKL. The CDR3 totals 15 residues. DNA of the CDR3: TGCGCCAGCAGCCAACCAGGACTAGCGGGCGGGGAGCTGTTTTTT. Its translation is CASSQPGLAGGELFF.

The chain has TRBV28 and TRBJ2-2, with D possibly being TRBD2 (5 bases). Trimming took 7 bases from V and 3 from J, leaving 15 bases between them. The CDR3 is made up of 15 amino acids. CDR1 is MDHEN, CDR2 SYDVKM, per germline. The CDR3 sequence: CASIVGNTYTGELFF. CDR3 nucleotides: TGTGCCAGCATTGTCGGGAACACTTACACCGGGGAGCTGTTTTTT.

This clone has a single count. The chain uses TRBV7-9 and TRBJ2-5, with no clear D. The J call could be wrong; TRBJ2-7 is a better fit for the DNA end. The length of the CDR3 is 13 residues. Germline V gene lookup returns CDR1 SEHNR and CDR2 FQNEAQ (reference sequence). CDR3 DNA: TGTGCCAGCAGCTTAGTAGTGGGCTACGAGCAGTACTTC. Translating it yields CASSLVVGYEQYF.

This chain uses TRBV28 with TRBJ1-3; D is uncertain. The CDR3 has 16 residues. Trimming pared 7 bases from V and 0 bases from J, leaving 16 bases between. Germline V CDR1 and CDR2: MDHEN, SYDVKM. The CDR3 coding sequence is TGTGCCAGCATTTCCTACGGGAGTGACTCTGGAAACACCATATATTTT. Amino acids: CASISYGSDSGNTIYF.